What follows describes a single TCR beta chain. Its specificity is not known. This table comes from immunoSEQ multiplex PCR, and its TCRdb copy is limited to in-frame clones, with some not included. The table includes under 20,000 clones, 65% to 70% detected once. These data belong to a study of somatic mutations in cytotoxic T cells in rheumatoid arthritis. Study-wide points: Measured CD8+ T-cell clonality, a value compared between rheumatoid arthritis patients and age-matched healthy controls, did not differ significantly. Over 20% of CD8+ cells belonged to the largest CD8+ clone in about an eighth of the 65 patients.

CDR3 size: 14 residues. The V and J ends lost 1 base and 6 bases respectively, with 12 bases between them. From germline, CDR1 is SGHAT and CDR2 FQNNGV. The sequenced material came from CD8+ T cells sorted from blood. The receptor comes from an adult with rheumatoid arthritis. The gene calls are TRBV11-2 and TRBJ1-1, with D maybe TRBD1 (5 bases). The CDR3 nucleotides read TGTGCCAGCAGCTTAGGGGGGTGGGGCTCTGAAGCTTTCTTT. It translates to CASSLGGWGSEAFF.